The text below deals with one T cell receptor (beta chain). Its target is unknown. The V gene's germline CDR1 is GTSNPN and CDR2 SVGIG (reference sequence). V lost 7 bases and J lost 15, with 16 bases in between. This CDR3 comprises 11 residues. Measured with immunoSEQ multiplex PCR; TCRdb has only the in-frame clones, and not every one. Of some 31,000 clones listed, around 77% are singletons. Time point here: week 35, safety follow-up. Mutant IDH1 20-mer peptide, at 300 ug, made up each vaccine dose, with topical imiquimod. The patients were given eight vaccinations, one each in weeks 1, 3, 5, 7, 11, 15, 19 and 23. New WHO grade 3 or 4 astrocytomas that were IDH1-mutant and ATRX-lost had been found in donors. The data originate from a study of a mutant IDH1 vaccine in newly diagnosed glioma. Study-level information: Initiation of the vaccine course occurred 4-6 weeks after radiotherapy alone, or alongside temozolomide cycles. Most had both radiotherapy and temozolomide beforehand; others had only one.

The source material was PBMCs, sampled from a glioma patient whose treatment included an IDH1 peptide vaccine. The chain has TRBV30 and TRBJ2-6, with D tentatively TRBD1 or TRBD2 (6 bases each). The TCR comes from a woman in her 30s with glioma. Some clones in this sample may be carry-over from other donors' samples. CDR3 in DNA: TGTGCCTTGGGGGCGAGGGGGGACCTGACTTTC. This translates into CALGARGDLTF.